A selection of T cell receptor beta chains follows, all from one sample in a study of OX40 agonist ivuxolimab in advanced cancers. The data were produced by immunoSEQ multiplex PCR, yet TCRdb's version contains in-frame clones alone and is incomplete. The table lists tens of thousands of clones, approximately 89% of them singletons, with roughly 0.79% in the top ten. Material: CD4+ or CD8+ T cells sorted from blood, obtained in a trial of the OX40 agonist ivuxolimab. These receptors were taken from an adult with an advanced solid tumor such as melanoma, head and neck, liver or kidney cancer. Both conserved end residues are part of each CDR3. The D gene is left open where the match is weak. Clone size is given for some rows only: seen once, a few or many times, or a class if the clone is expanded.

NA,TRBV5-8,14,TRBJ2-3,TRBD1,TGTGCCAGCAGCCTAGGACAGGGACCAGATACGCAGTATTTT,CASSLGQGPDTQYF
NA,TRBV19,12,TRBJ2-3,NA,TGTGCCAGTAGTATAGGTCCAGATACGCAGTATTTT,CASSIGPDTQYF
NA,TRBV2,14,TRBJ1-5,NA,TGTGCCAGCAGCTTTGGCGTGATGGGTCAGCCCCAGCATTTT,CASSFGVMGQPQHF
NA,TRBV30,16,TRBJ2-5,TRBD1,TGTGCCTGGAAGCTCCGGGACAGAGAGTTCCAAGAGACCCAGTACTTC,CAWKLRDREFQETQYF
NA,TRBV6-6,12,TRBJ2-2,NA,TGTGCCAGCAACGAAGGGGTGGGGGAGCTGTTTTTT,CASNEGVGELFF
NA,TRBV19,16,TRBJ2-2,TRBD1,TGTGCCAGTAGGGAGACAGGGTTGGGGAACACCGGGGAGCTGTTTTTT,CASRETGLGNTGELFF
NA,TRBV15,15,TRBJ2-1,NA,TGTGCCACCAGCGGAGCGATGGGGCCCTGGGATGAGCAGTTCTTC,CATSGAMGPWDEQFF
NA,TRBV7-2,14,TRBJ2-3,TRBD2,TGTGCCAGCAGCTCCCTAGCGGCCACAGATACGCAGTATTTT,CASSSLAATDTQYF
NA,TRBV2,14,TRBJ1-1,NA,TGTGCCAGCAGCACTCGTACAGGGAACACTGAAGCTTTCTTT,CASSTRTGNTEAFF
NA,TRBV19,16,TRBJ2-5,NA,TGTGCCAGTACTAAAGGAGGCTTCTCATCCCGAGAGACCCAGTACTTC,CASTKGGFSSRETQYF
once,TRBV9,16,TRBJ2-6,NA,TGTGCCAGCAGCGTAGAAGGCTCCCCTGGGGCCAACGTCCTGACTTTC,CASSVEGSPGANVLTF
NA,TRBV6-6,14,TRBJ1-6,NA,TGTGCCAGCAGTTCATTGGGGGGGAATTCACCCCTCCACTTT,CASSSLGGNSPLHF
NA,TRBV9,14,TRBJ2-5,TRBD2,TGTGCCAGCAGCTATAGCGGGAGAAGTGAGACCCAGTACTTC,CASSYSGRSETQYF
NA,TRBV6-1,16,TRBJ1-4,TRBD1,TGTGCCAGCAGTGAAAGTAGGGGACAGGGGAGTGAAAAACTGTTTTTT,CASSESRGQGSEKLFF
NA,TRBV28,16,TRBJ2-7,NA,TGTGCCAGCAGTTTACGTTACAGCCCTGGGGAGTACGAGCAGTACTTC,CASSLRYSPGEYEQYF
once,TRBV7-2,13,TRBJ2-7,NA,TGTGCCAGCAGCTTAGATATCCCCTACGAGCAGTACTTC,CASSLDIPYEQYF
NA,TRBV5-1,14,TRBJ2-7,NA,TGCGCCAGCACCCCCGGGACGGGACCCCAGGAGCAGTACTTC,CASTPGTGPQEQYF